What follows are 15 T cell receptor beta chains derived from one specimen sequenced in a study of T cells expressing NK-cell markers. Each CDR3 protein gets one entry in TCRdb, which reprocessed the 5' RACE reads and gives no DNA. In all, the sample yields about 460,000 distinct CDR3 sequences. Sequencing used blood T cells: a sorted CD56 or NKG2C T cell subset, CD4+ or CD8+ T cells, or bulk PBMC T cells (not recorded which). The receptors were sampled from a woman aged 50 to 65 in good health.

The chain combines TRBV21-1 with TRBJ1-2; TCRdb designates TRBD1, a call that cannot be tested without DNA. TRBV21-1 is a listed pseudogene. There are 16 residues in the CDR3. This chain's CDR3 is CASSSRDSRGSYGYTF.

J is TRBJ1-1 and V is TRBV6-2 or TRBV6-3; with no DNA, the TCRdb D assignment of TRBD1 cannot be verified. The germline V gene has CDR1 MNHEY and CDR2 SVGEGT. The CDR3 covers 15 residues. CDR3 amino acids: CASRVAPGGRTEAFF.

CDR3 residues: CASSLWTGITEAFF. The V call is TRBV3-1, the J call TRBJ1-1. CDR3 length: 14 residues. The V gene's germline CDR1 is LGHDT and CDR2 YNNKEL (reference sequence).

The gene calls are TRBV5-1 and TRBJ2-1; TCRdb reports TRBD1, a call that lacks DNA to check it against. The germline gives CDR1 SGHRS, CDR2 YFSETQ. The CDR3 is 15 residues long. The CDR3 sequence is CASSFNAPMYNEQFF.

The chain employs TRBV27 and TRBJ2-1; lacking DNA, the TRBD1 call made by TCRdb goes unchecked. This CDR3 has 15 residues. Germline CDR1 MNHEY, CDR2 SMNVEV (reference sequence). The CDR3 loop is CASRIQGRSYNEQFF.

J is TRBJ2-7 and V is TRBV3-1. Germline loops: CDR1 LGHDT, CDR2 YNNKEL (reference sequence). The CDR3 length is 12 residues. The CDR3: CASSRNQYEQYF.

The gene calls are TRBV7-2 and TRBJ2-1; the D call from TCRdb, TRBD2, cannot be confirmed without DNA. CDR1 is SGHTA and CDR2 is FQGNSA in the germline V gene. The CDR3 consists of 18 residues. CDR3 residues: CASSYLAGGLSPYNEQFF.

The chain joins TRBV4-2 to TRBJ1-5. The germline V gene encodes CDR1 LGHNA and CDR2 YNFKEQ. This CDR3 is built from 12 residues. The CDR3 region is CASSRRGQPQHF.

V and J are TRBV12-3 or TRBV12-4 and TRBJ2-1; TCRdb calls TRBD1, which cannot be checked without DNA. CDR3 size: 15 residues. CDR3 amino acids: CASSLEDRSDNEQFF.

The chain couples TRBV4-1 to TRBJ2-1; the TCRdb call, TRBD1, lacks DNA for checking. Germline loops: CDR1 MGHRA, CDR2 YSYEKL. The CDR3 runs 14 residues. CDR3 amino acids: CASSHLLGANEQFF.

The rearrangement uses TRBV12-3 or TRBV12-4 and TRBJ2-1; TCRdb designates TRBD2, a call that cannot be tested without DNA. CDR3 length: 13 amino acids. This CDR3 reads CASSRTSGGEQFF.

The chain recombines TRBV19 with TRBJ2-7. The germline V gene has CDR1 LNHDA and CDR2 SQIVND (reference sequence). CDR3 length: 12 residues. CDR3 amino acids: CASSPGRNEQYF.

The chain joins TRBV7-2 to TRBJ2-3; checking the TCRdb D call of TRBD1 is not possible without DNA. The CDR3 has 14 residues. Germline V gene sequence: CDR1 SGHTA, CDR2 FQGNSA. The CDR3: CASSKQGAGDTQYF.

The genes are TRBV15 and TRBJ2-7; as DNA is missing, the TRBD1 call by TCRdb cannot be tested. The CDR3 contains 15 residues. Germline V CDR1 and CDR2: LNHNV, YYDKDF (reference sequence). CDR3 sequence: CATSREAQGAYEQYF. Full variable domain (outside the CDR3, taken from reference TRBV15 and TRBJ2-7): DAMVIQNPRYQVTQFGKPVTLSCSQTLNHNVMYWYQQKSSQAPKLLFHYYDKDFNNEADTPDNFQSRRPNTSFCFLDIRSPGLGDTAMYLCATSREAQGAYEQYFGPGTRLTVT.

The chain couples TRBV28 to TRBJ1-1; TCRdb's D call of TRBD1 is untestable without DNA. In germline, CDR1 is MDHEN, CDR2 SYDVKM. The CDR3 length is 14 residues. The CDR3 is CASRQGGTNTEAFF.